The 9 T cell receptor beta chains reported below all come from one sample, sequenced in a study of OX40 agonist ivuxolimab in advanced cancers. Generated by immunoSEQ multiplex PCR, the TCRdb table keeps only in-frame clones and is missing some. In the table there are 75,000 or so clones, roughly 84% of which are singletons. Sequenced material: CD4+ or CD8+ T cells sorted from blood, taken in a trial of the OX40 agonist ivuxolimab. These receptors came from an adult with an advanced solid tumor such as melanoma, head and neck, liver or kidney cancer.

J is TRBJ2-1 and V is TRBV9, with 9 nucleotides matching TRBD2. Per germline, CDR1 SGDLS and CDR2 YYNGEE. This CDR3 is 18 amino acids long. With V trimmed by 3 bases and J by 0 bases, 10 bases remained unmatched. The chain's CDR3 is CASSASHSGRSSYNEQFF. The CDR3 DNA reads TGTGCCAGCAGCGCGAGTCATAGCGGGAGAAGCTCCTACAATGAGCAGTTCTTC.

This chain joins TRBV30 and TRBJ1-6; D might be TRBD1 (6 bases). Trimming pared 0 bases from V and 8 bases from J, leaving 17 bases between. The V gene's germline CDR1 is GTSNPN and CDR2 SVGIG (reference sequence). This CDR3 region has 16 residues. The CDR3 DNA reads TGTGCCTGGAGTGTAAGGGGGGAGGAGGGAGATTCACCCCTCCACTTT. This gives the protein CAWSVRGEEGDSPLHF.

The gene calls are TRBV7-9 and TRBJ1-4; 7 nucleotides line up with TRBD1. CDR1 is SEHNR and CDR2 is FQNEAQ in the germline V gene (reference sequence). This CDR3 has 15 amino acids. V shed 3 bases and J 8 bases; nucleotides not matched to a gene: 9. CDR3 loop: CASSFSQGPGEKLFF. Written as DNA, the CDR3 is TGTGCCAGCAGCTTTTCACAGGGGCCGGGGGAAAAACTGTTTTTT. The full variable domain, with the rest looked up from reference TRBV7-9 and TRBJ1-4, is DTGVSQNPRHKITKRGQNVTFRCDPISEHNRLYWYRQTLGQGPEFLTYFQNEAQLEKSRLLSDRFSAERPKGSFSTLEIQRTEQGDSAMYLCASSFSQGPGEKLFFGSGTQLSVL.

Points on this clone: The conserved closing phenylalanine or tryptophan is absent in this CDR3, likely reflecting a read error. This rearrangement joins TRBV7-9 to TRBJ1-2; no clear D gene. Germline CDR1 is SEHNR and CDR2 is FQNEAQ (reference sequence). The CDR3 sequence is 14 residues long. V was shortened by 0 bases and J by 1 base, with 6 bases between the two germline ends. This CDR3 is CASSLAPVNYGYTS. CDR3 bases: TGTGCCAGCAGCTTAGCCCCGGTTAACTATGGCTACACCTCC.

The chain joins TRBV10-2 to TRBJ1-1; weak D call: TRBD1 (5 bases). V was trimmed by 7 bases and J by 2 bases, leaving 14 bases between them. Germline V gene data show CDR1 as WSHSY and CDR2 as SAAADI. The CDR3 is 14 residues long. The CDR3 region has the DNA TGCGCCAGCAAGGAAGGACACTCTAACACTGAAGCTTTCTTT. It is translated as CASKEGHSNTEAFF.

The chain couples TRBV25-1 to TRBJ2-3; the D call may be TRBD1 or TRBD2 (5 bases each). Trimming shortened V by 5 bases and J by 1 base, and 13 bases separated the two germline ends. Germline V CDR1 and CDR2: MGHDK, SYGVNS. This CDR3 has 15 residues. CDR3 loop: CASSRLGTGTDTQYF. The CDR3 coding sequence is TGTGCCAGCAGTCGTCTGGGGACGGGCACAGATACGCAGTATTTT.

The J gene is TRBJ1-1, the V gene TRBV2, with D unclear. V shed 6 bases and J shed 6 bases, with 11 bases lying between them. The germline V gene encodes CDR1 SNHLY and CDR2 FYNNEI. This CDR3 has 12 amino acids. The CDR3 region has the DNA TGTGCCAGCAGCCAAGGGAGGGCTGAAGCTTTCTTT. Translated: CASSQGRAEAFF.

In this sample, this clone turned up a few times. V usage is TRBV9 and J usage is TRBJ1-6; D ambiguous. Germline V gene lookup returns CDR1 SGDLS and CDR2 YYNGEE. Trimming removed 4 bases from V and 5 bases from J, with 7 bases in between. This CDR3 comprises 13 residues. The CDR3 nucleotides read TGTGCCAGCAGCTCCCATGATAATTCACCCCTCCACTTT. Translating it yields CASSSHDNSPLHF. The full variable domain, in which reference TRBV9 and TRBJ1-6 provide the parts outside the CDR3, is DSGVTQTPKHLITATGQRVTLRCSPRSGDLSVYWYQQSLDQGLQFLIQYYNGEERAKGNILERFSAQQFPDLHSELNLSSLELGDSALYFCASSSHDNSPLHFGNGTRLTVT.

This rearrangement joins TRBV6-1 to TRBJ1-2; D gene ambiguous. This CDR3 has 14 residues. The V end was cut by 1 base, the J end by 6 bases, with 12 bases between. CDR1 is MNHNS, CDR2 SASEGT, per germline. The CDR3 sequence: CASSEVWGGHGYTF. In DNA, the CDR3 is TGTGCCAGCAGTGAAGTATGGGGTGGACATGGCTACACCTTC.